Each of the 8 T cell receptor beta chains below was sequenced from the same sample in a study of shared clonotypes between healthy human individuals. The assay was immunoSEQ multiplex PCR, and TCRdb's table has in-frame clones only and misses some. The table shows some 2,500,000 clones, with approximately 93% occurring only once. The sequenced sample consisted of naive CD4+ T cells from PBMCs. Stated subset: CD45RA+ positively selected. All receptors derive from a man aged 18 to 30 in good health. Some clones in this sample may be carry-over from other donors' samples.

The chain is built from TRBV9 and TRBJ1-2, with no clear D. The CDR3 has 14 amino acids. CDR1 is SGDLS and CDR2 is YYNGEE in the germline V gene. V lost 2 bases and J lost 7, with 15 bases in between. The CDR3 nucleotides read TGTGCCAGCAGCGTTCGAGAAGGGTTCTCTGGCTACACCTTC. It is translated as CASSVREGFSGYTF.

The CDR3, as DNA: TGTGCCAGCAGCCCCGGGACAGGGGTTGGGGCTAATGAAAAACTGTTTTTT. This codes for CASSPGTGVGANEKLFF. This chain connects TRBV5-4 to TRBJ1-4; 10 bases are shared with TRBD1. V lost 4 bases to trimming and J lost 3 bases; unmatched junction nucleotides: 9. Looked up from germline, CDR1 is SGHNT and CDR2 is YYREEE (reference sequence). This CDR3 is 17 amino acids long.

The gene calls are TRBV5-1 and TRBJ2-1, with D possibly being TRBD2 (5 bases). Between the trimmed V and J ends, which lost 0 bases and 2 bases, there was a span of 9 bases. The CDR3 totals 15 residues. Germline-derived CDR1 and CDR2 are SGHRS and YFSETQ. CDR3 coding DNA: TGCGCCAGCAGCTTGGCGGGGTGGGCCTACAATGAGCAGTTCTTC. Protein product: CASSLAGWAYNEQFF.

Note on this clone: Other DNA sequences in the same sample also yield this CDR3. The J gene is TRBJ2-5, the V gene TRBV6-5; possibly TRBD1 for D (6 bases). Germline values: CDR1 MNHEY, CDR2 SVGAGI. Trimming shortened V by 0 bases and J by 1 base, and 6 bases separated the two germline ends. This CDR3 is 14 amino acids long. DNA of the CDR3: TGTGCCAGCAGTTACTCAGGGGGCCAAGAGACCCAGTACTTC. Translating it yields CASSYSGGQETQYF.

The count of this clone is one. This sequence joins TRBV7-2 and TRBJ2-1; D is uncertain. The length of the CDR3 is 14 residues. The germline V and J ends were trimmed by 1 base and 8 bases, with 12 bases remaining between them. Germline V gives CDR1 SGHTA, CDR2 FQGNSA. In nucleotides, the CDR3 is TGTGCCAGCAGCTTAGAGAAGGGTGTATATGAGCAGTTCTTC. Translation gives CASSLEKGVYEQFF.

This rearrangement joins TRBV5-6 to TRBJ2-1; the D gene is possibly TRBD2 (6 bases). Germline CDR1 and CDR2: SGHDT and YYEEEE. This CDR3 has 15 amino acids. Trimming left V 0 bases short and J 4 bases short, with 11 bases between. CDR3: CASSLDLAYYNEQFF. The CDR3 DNA reads as TGTGCCAGCAGCTTGGACCTAGCGTATTACAATGAGCAGTTCTTC.

For this clone: At one of its ends the junction is not consistent with the germline gene, which may arise from a read error. The V call is TRBV29-1, the J call TRBJ1-1; 9 bases agree with TRBD1. The CDR3 is 13 residues long. CDR1 SQVTM and CDR2 ANQGSEA come from the germline V gene. CDR3 amino acids: CSARQGGNAEAFF. The CDR3 DNA follows: TGCAGCGCCAGACAGGGGGGGAACGCTGAAGCTTTCTTT. The variable domain in full, completed from reference TRBV29-1 and TRBJ1-1, reads SAVISQKPSRDICQRGTSLTIQCQVDSQVTMMFWYRQQPGQSLTLIATANQGSEATYESGFVIDKFPISRPNLTFSTLTVSNMSPEDSSIYLCSARQGGNAEAFFGQGTRLTVV.

The chain links TRBV7-8 to TRBJ2-1; 9 bases align to TRBD2. Germline lookup yields CDR1 SGHVS and CDR2 FQNEAQ. The V gene end was trimmed by 4 bases and the J gene end by 9 bases; junction bases not matched to a gene: 10. This CDR3 has 15 amino acids. The CDR3 DNA reads as TGTGCCAGCAGCTACGGGGGCGGGAGGGTTAGTGAGCAGTTCTTC. It is translated as CASSYGGGRVSEQFF.